This section outlines one T cell receptor beta chain sequence together with its context. Its antigen is not identified. The PCR made use of 60 Vbeta and 13 Jbeta primers. Generated by immunoSEQ multiplex PCR, the TCRdb table keeps only in-frame clones and is missing some. The data hold some 130,000 clones, with 80% observed a single time. The record originates from a study of cytomegalovirus exposure and HLA in healthy donors. Donors showed nominal health when sampled, although they likely had unrecorded immune exposures. Whole-study findings and limits: Most TCR sequences proved rare, with some public TCRs found in many donors. Relative to the approximately 700-donor mean, N-insertions were reportedly fewer in an Asian-associated ancestry cluster in a later analysis. It was in a later analysis that TCR association rates were seen to vary by HLA locus, highest for DRB1 and lowest for HLA-C.

The receptor was isolated from a man aged 25 to 40 in good health and CMV-seronegative. Source material: PBMCs.

CDR3 sequence (DNA): TGTGCCAGCAGCGCGAGGACAGGGATCTACGAGCAGTACTTC. Its translation is CASSARTGIYEQYF. The genes are TRBV6-5 and TRBJ2-5; TRBD1 aligns across 8 bases. Judging by the DNA end, TRBJ2-7 fits better; the J call may be wrong. The V gene's germline CDR1 is MNHEY and CDR2 SVGAGI. This CDR3 has 14 residues.